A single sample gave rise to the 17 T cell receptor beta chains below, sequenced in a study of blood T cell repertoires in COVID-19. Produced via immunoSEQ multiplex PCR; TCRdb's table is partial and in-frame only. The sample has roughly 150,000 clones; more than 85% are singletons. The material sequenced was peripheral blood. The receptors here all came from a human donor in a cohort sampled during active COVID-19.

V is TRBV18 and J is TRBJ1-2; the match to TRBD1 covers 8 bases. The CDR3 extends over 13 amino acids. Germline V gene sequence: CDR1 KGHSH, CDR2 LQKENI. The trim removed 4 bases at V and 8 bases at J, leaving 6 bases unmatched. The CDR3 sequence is CASSQPTGDGYTF. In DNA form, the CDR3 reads TGTGCCAGCTCACAACCGACAGGGGACGGCTACACCTTC.

This chain's CDR3 is CASSQEKLQADTQYF. CDR3 nucleotide sequence: TGTGCCAGCAGCCAAGAAAAGCTTCAGGCAGATACGCAGTATTTT. The chain joins TRBV4-2 to TRBJ2-3; D is unclear. CDR1 and CDR2 (germline): LGHNA, YNFKEQ. This CDR3 is 15 amino acids long. Trimming pared 0 bases from V and 4 bases from J, leaving 11 bases between.

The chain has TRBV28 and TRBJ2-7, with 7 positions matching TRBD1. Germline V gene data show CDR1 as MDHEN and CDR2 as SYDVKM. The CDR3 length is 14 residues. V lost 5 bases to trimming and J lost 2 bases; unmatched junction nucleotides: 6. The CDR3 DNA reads TGTGCCAGCAGTCAGACAGGGTACCCCTACGAGCAGTACTTC. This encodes CASSQTGYPYEQYF.

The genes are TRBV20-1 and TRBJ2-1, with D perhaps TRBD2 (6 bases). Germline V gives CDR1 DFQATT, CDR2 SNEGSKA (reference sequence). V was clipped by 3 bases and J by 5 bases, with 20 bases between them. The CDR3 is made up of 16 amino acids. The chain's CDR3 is CSASFRSGSIDNEQFF. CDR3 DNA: TGCAGTGCTAGTTTCCGTAGCGGCTCCATCGACAATGAGCAGTTCTTC.

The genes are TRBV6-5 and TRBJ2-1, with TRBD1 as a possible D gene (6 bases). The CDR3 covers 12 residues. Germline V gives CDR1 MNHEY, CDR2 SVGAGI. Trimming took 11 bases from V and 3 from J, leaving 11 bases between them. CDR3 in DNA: TGTGCCGGTCAGGGGAGCTACAATGAGCAGTTCTTC. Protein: CAGQGSYNEQFF.

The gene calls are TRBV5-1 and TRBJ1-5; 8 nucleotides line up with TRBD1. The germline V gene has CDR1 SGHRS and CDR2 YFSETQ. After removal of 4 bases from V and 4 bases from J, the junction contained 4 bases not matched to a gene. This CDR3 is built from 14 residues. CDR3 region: CASSEGTGNQPQHF. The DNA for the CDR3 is TGCGCCAGCAGCGAGGGGACAGGTAATCAGCCCCAGCATTTT.

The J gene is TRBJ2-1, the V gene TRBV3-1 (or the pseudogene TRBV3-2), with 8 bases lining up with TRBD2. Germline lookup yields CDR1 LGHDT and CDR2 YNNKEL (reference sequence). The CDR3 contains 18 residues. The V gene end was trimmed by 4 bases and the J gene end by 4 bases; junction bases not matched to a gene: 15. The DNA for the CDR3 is TGTGCCAGCAGCCTCCCCCAGCGGGGGCCCTTTCAATACAATGAGCAGTTCTTC. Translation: CASSLPQRGPFQYNEQFF.

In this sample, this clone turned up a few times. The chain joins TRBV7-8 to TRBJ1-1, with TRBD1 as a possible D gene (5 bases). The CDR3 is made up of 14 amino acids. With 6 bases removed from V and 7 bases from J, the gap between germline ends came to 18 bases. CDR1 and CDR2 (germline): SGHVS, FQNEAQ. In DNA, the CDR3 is TGTGCCAGCAGTCCTCAGGACACAGTTTTTGAAGCTTTCTTT. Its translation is CASSPQDTVFEAFF.

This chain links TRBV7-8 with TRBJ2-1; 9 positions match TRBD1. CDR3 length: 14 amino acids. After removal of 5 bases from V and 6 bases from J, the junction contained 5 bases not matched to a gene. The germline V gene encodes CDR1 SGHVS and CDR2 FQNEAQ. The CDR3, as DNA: TGTGCCAGCAGCCTACAGGGGGCTTTCAATGAGCAGTTCTTC. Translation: CASSLQGAFNEQFF.

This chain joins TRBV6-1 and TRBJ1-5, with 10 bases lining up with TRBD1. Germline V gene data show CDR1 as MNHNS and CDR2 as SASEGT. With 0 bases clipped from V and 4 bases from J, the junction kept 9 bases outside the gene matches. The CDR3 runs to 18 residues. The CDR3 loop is CASSEARGTGVRNQPQHF. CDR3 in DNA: TGTGCCAGCAGTGAAGCTCGAGGGACAGGGGTGAGGAATCAGCCCCAGCATTTT.

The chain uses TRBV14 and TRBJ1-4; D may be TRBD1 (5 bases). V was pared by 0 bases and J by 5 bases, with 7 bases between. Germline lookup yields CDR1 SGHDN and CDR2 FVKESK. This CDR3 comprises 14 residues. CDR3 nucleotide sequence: TGTGCCAGCAGCCAAGACAGGGTGAATGAAAAACTGTTTTTT. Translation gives CASSQDRVNEKLFF.

CDR3 amino acids: CASWRASSYNEQFF. The CDR3 DNA is TGTGCCAGCTGGAGGGCCAGCTCCTACAATGAGCAGTTCTTC. The V gene is TRBV6-5, the J gene TRBJ2-1; possibly TRBD2 for D (6 bases). The CDR3 totals 14 residues. In germline, CDR1 is MNHEY, CDR2 SVGAGI. The V gene lost 8 bases and the J gene lost 0 bases, with 11 bases spanning the gap.

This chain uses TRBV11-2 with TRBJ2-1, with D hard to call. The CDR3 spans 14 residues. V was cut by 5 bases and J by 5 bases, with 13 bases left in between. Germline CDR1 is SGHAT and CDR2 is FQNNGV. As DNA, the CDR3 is TGTGCCAGCAGCCCGTTCGGTGTTCACAATGAGCAGTTCTTC. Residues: CASSPFGVHNEQFF.

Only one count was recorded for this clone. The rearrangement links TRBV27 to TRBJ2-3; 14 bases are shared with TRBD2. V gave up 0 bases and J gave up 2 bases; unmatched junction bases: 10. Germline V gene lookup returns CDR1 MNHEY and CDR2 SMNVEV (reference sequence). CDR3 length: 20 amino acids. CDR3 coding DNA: TGTGCCAGCAGTTTATCGATCCGTGGACTAGCGGGAGGTCCCACAGATACGCAGTATTTT. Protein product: CASSLSIRGLAGGPTDTQYF.

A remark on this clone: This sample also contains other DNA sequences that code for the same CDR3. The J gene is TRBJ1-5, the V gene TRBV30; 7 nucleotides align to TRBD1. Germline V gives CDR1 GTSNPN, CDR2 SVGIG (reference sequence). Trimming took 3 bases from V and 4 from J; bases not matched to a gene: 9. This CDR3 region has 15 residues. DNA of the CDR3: TGTGCCTGGAGGGAGGGGGCGCAGGCGAATCAGCCCCAGCATTTT. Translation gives CAWREGAQANQPQHF.

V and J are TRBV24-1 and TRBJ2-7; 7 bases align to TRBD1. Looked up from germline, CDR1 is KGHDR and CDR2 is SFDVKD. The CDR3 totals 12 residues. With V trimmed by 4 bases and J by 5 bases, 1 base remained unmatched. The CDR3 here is CATSDDRDEQYF. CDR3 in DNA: TGTGCCACCAGTGACGACAGGGACGAGCAGTACTTC.

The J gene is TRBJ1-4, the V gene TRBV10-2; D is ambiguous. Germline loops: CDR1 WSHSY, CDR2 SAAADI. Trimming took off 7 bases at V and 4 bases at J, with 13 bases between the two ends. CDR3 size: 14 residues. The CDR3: CASTRSGNNEKLFF. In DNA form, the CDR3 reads TGCGCCAGCACCCGCTCCGGGAATAATGAAAAACTGTTTTTT.